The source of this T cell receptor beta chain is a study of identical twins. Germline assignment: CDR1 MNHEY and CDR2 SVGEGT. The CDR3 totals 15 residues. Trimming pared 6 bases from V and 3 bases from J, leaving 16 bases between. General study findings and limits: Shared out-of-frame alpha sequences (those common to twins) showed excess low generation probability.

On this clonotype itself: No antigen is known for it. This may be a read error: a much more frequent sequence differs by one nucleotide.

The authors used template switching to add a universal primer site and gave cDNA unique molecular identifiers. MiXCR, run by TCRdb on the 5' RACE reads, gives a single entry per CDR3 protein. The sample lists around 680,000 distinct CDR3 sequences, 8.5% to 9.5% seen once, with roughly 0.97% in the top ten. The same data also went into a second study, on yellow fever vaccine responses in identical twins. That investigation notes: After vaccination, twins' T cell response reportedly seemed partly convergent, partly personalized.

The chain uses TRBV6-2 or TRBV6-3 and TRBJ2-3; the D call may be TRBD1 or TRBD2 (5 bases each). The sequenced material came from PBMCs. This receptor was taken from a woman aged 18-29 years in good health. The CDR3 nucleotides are TGTGCCAGCAGCCGGATGGGGGTTGAGACAGATACGCAGTATTTT. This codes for CASSRMGVETDTQYF.